These 17 T cell receptor beta chains originate from one sample sequenced in a study of post-analysis software for immune sequencing data. Overall study results and limits: There were five TRBV segments more frequent in patients than controls, and TRBV5-6, TRBV5-1 and TRBV20-1 were among them.

Sequencing libraries made from TCR beta cDNA carried unique molecular identifiers. TCRdb reprocessed the PCR reads via MiXCR and lists one record per CDR3 protein. The repertoire has about 770,000 distinct CDR3 sequences, 46% of them found once; the top ten carry roughly 4.9%. These receptors lack a known antigen. The material sequenced was blood. The receptors come from a girl under 18 with multiple sclerosis.

The V call is TRBV6-5, the J call TRBJ2-5; D not resolved. Trimming removed 6 bases from V and 2 bases from J, with 10 bases in between. Germline values: CDR1 MNHEY, CDR2 SVGAGI. The CDR3 has 13 residues. This chain's CDR3 is CASSPGWQETQYF. The CDR3, as DNA: TGTGCCAGCAGCCCCGGTTGGCAAGAGACCCAGTACTTC.

This chain links TRBV28 with TRBJ2-4; 10 bases are a match to TRBD1. The CDR3 contains 14 residues. Germline lookup yields CDR1 MDHEN and CDR2 SYDVKM. With 5 bases clipped from V and 13 bases from J, the junction kept 11 bases outside the gene matches. CDR3 sequence: CASSPPGQGREQYF. Written as DNA, the CDR3 is TGTGCCAGCAGTCCCCCGGGACAGGGGCGGGAGCAGTACTTC.

This clonotype was counted a few times. V is TRBV20-1 and J is TRBJ2-7, with a weak D call TRBD1 (5 bases). Germline V gene data show CDR1 as DFQATT and CDR2 as SNEGSKA (reference sequence). Deletions cut 0 bases from V and 4 bases from J, with 16 bases between. The CDR3 has 15 amino acids. Here the CDR3 reads CSARDPTGTLYEQYF. CDR3 DNA sequence: TGCAGTGCTAGAGACCCCACAGGAACCCTTTACGAGCAGTACTTC.

In this sample, this clonotype turned up a few times. This sequence joins TRBV20-1 and TRBJ2-7; 9 positions match TRBD2. V shed 4 bases, J shed 2 bases, and the junction held 3 bases outside the gene matches. The CDR3 spans 13 residues. Germline-derived CDR1 and CDR2 are DFQATT and SNEGSKA (reference sequence). The CDR3 loop reads CSAKVAGAYEQYF. The DNA of the CDR3 is TGCAGTGCTAAGGTAGCGGGAGCCTACGAGCAGTACTTC.

This clonotype was counted a few times. The rearrangement joins TRBV5-1 to TRBJ2-3; tentatively, D is TRBD1 or TRBD2 (5 bases each). Germline CDR1 SGHRS, CDR2 YFSETQ. V lost 5 bases and J 1 base, leaving 11 bases between the germline ends. There are 14 residues in the CDR3. The CDR3 sequence: CASSTGTGTDTQYF. In nucleotides, the CDR3 is TGCGCCAGCAGTACCGGGACGGGCACAGATACGCAGTATTTT.

For the CDR3, the DNA is TGCGCCAGCAGCCAAGCGCCCGGGACAGGGGGCAATGGCTACACCTTC. It codes for CASSQAPGTGGNGYTF. The chain recombines TRBV4-3 with TRBJ1-2; 12 positions match TRBD1. The CDR3 consists of 16 residues. Losses at the gene ends were 1 base for V and 6 bases for J; bases not matched to a gene: 6. Germline V gene sequence: CDR1 LGHNA, CDR2 YSLEER.

The table lists this clonotype with many counts. The genes are TRBV12-3 or TRBV12-4 and TRBJ2-1, with D maybe TRBD2 (5 bases). The CDR3 has 12 amino acids. The V gene lost 6 bases and the J gene lost 10 bases, with 13 bases spanning the gap. The CDR3, as DNA: TGTGCCAGCAGAGGGTTCGGCGGGGAGCAGTTCTTC. Residues: CASRGFGGEQFF.

The chain uses TRBV3-1 and TRBJ1-5; 7 nucleotides line up with TRBD1. Trimming took 4 bases from V and 3 from J; bases not matched to a gene: 6. This CDR3 region has 15 residues. Germline loops: CDR1 LGHDT, CDR2 YNNKEL (reference sequence). CDR3 nucleotides: TGTGCCAGCAGCCCCTACAGGGGTTTCAATCAGCCCCAGCATTTT. It is translated as CASSPYRGFNQPQHF.

The V gene is TRBV9, the J gene TRBJ2-4; D gene unclear. The germline V gene has CDR1 SGDLS and CDR2 YYNGEE. This CDR3 contains 15 residues. Trimming pared 8 bases from V and 0 bases from J, leaving 15 bases between. The CDR3 protein is CARDGRFLAKNIQYF. DNA of the CDR3: TGTGCCAGAGACGGACGCTTTCTAGCCAAAAACATTCAGTACTTC. Using reference TRBV9 and TRBJ2-4 for the parts outside the CDR3, the full variable domain is DSGVTQTPKHLITATGQRVTLRCSPRSGDLSVYWYQQSLDQGLQFLIQYYNGEERAKGNILERFSAQQFPDLHSELNLSSLELGDSALYFCARDGRFLAKNIQYFGAGTRLSVL.

The chain combines TRBV4-1 with TRBJ2-4; 9 nucleotides align to TRBD1. The end of the DNA is better explained by TRBJ2-7, so the J call may be wrong. The CDR3 length is 19 residues. The germline gives CDR1 MGHRA, CDR2 YSYEKL. CDR3 nucleotides: TGCGCCAGCAGCCTCCGAAACGAGACCAAGACAGGGGGTCCTTACGAGCAGTACTTC. Translated, it gives CASSLRNETKTGGPYEQYF.

This clonotype was found a few times. CDR3 sequence (DNA): TGTGCCAGCAGTTTGGGACAGGGCAGCACTGAAGCTTTCTTT. This translates into CASSLGQGSTEAFF. V and J are TRBV6-5 and TRBJ1-1; 9 bases match TRBD1. From germline, CDR1 is MNHEY and CDR2 SVGAGI. Unmatched junction bases numbered 4, after V lost 4 bases and J lost 4 bases. The CDR3 has 14 residues.

This chain joins TRBV12-3 or TRBV12-4 and TRBJ1-5, with TRBD1 matching 7 bases. This CDR3 spans 16 amino acids. Trimming took 7 bases from V and 6 from J; bases not matched to a gene: 15. In DNA form, the CDR3 reads TGTGCCAGCAAAAACGAGGGGGCCGGGGGCAGTCAGCCCCAGCATTTT. The encoded protein is CASKNEGAGGSQPQHF.

This clonotype was recorded many times. The V and J genes are TRBV10-3 and TRBJ2-6, with 11 bases matching TRBD1. Per the germline V gene, CDR1 is ENHRY and CDR2 is SYGVKD. This CDR3 is built from 16 residues. With 6 bases clipped from V and 1 base from J, the junction kept 2 bases outside the gene matches. The CDR3 loop reads CAISRDRGSGANVLTF. For the CDR3, the DNA is TGTGCCATCAGCCGGGACAGGGGGTCTGGGGCCAACGTCCTGACTTTC.

This clonotype occurred a few times. This chain uses TRBV27 with TRBJ2-7; TRBD1 is a possible D gene (6 bases). This CDR3 spans 15 amino acids. V was shortened by 2 bases and J by 2 bases, with 13 bases between the two germline ends. The germline V gene encodes CDR1 MNHEY and CDR2 SMNVEV (reference sequence). CDR3 residues: CASSLGTGSPYEQYF. In DNA, the CDR3 is TGTGCCAGCAGTTTAGGAACAGGGTCCCCCTACGAGCAGTACTTC.

This clonotype came up a few times. V and J are TRBV6-5 and TRBJ2-5, with TRBD2 matching 11 bases. The DNA matches TRBJ2-7 better at its end, which makes the J call doubtful. This CDR3 contains 16 residues. The germline CDR1 and CDR2 sequences are MNHEY and SVGAGI. CDR3 amino acids: CASRSSTSGNHYEQYF. As DNA, the CDR3 is TGTGCCAGCAGGTCCTCGACTAGCGGGAACCACTACGAGCAGTACTTC.

CDR3 region: CSANRVRGSDNEQYF. CDR3 coding DNA: TGCAGTGCCAACAGGGTGAGGGGCTCCGACAATGAGCAGTACTTC. This sequence joins TRBV20-1 and TRBJ2-1, with a weak D call TRBD1 (6 bases). The tail of the sequence fits TRBJ2-7 better, so the J call may be wrong. This CDR3 region has 15 residues. The V gene's germline CDR1 is DFQATT and CDR2 SNEGSKA (reference sequence).

The chain carries TRBV29-1 and TRBJ2-7; tentatively, D is TRBD1 or TRBD2 (5 bases each). TRBJ2-5 explains the end of the DNA better; the J call may be wrong. This CDR3 is built from 12 residues. The germline V gene has CDR1 SQVTM and CDR2 ANQGSEA. The CDR3 is CSSSRGKETQYF. CDR3 DNA sequence: TGCAGCTCCTCGAGGGGAAAAGAGACCCAGTACTTC.